This T cell receptor beta chain was captured by sequencing in a study of T cell responses to AZD1222 COVID-19 vaccine. Measured with immunoSEQ multiplex PCR; TCRdb has only the in-frame clones, and not every one. The profile shows 200,000 to 250,000 clones, roughly 94% of them singletons. Overall study results and limits: The study found Spike-specific TCR breadth and depth rose after two AZD1222 doses. Donors, mostly white British, included more females; clonal diversity was possibly underestimated.

Remarks on this clone: Its matching antigen is unknown.

V lost 7 bases, J lost 0 bases, and 4 bases lay in between. The CDR3 runs to 11 residues. Germline assignment: CDR1 MNHEY and CDR2 SVGAGI. This sample comprised peripheral blood, obtained 28 days after the second dose of the MenACWY control vaccine. The chain is built from TRBV6-5 and TRBJ2-7; the D is unclear. The TCR was taken from an adult who received the MenACWY meningococcal vaccine as a control. The DNA of the CDR3 is TGTGCCAGCAAGAGCTCCTACGAGCAGTACTTC. This gives the protein CASKSSYEQYF.